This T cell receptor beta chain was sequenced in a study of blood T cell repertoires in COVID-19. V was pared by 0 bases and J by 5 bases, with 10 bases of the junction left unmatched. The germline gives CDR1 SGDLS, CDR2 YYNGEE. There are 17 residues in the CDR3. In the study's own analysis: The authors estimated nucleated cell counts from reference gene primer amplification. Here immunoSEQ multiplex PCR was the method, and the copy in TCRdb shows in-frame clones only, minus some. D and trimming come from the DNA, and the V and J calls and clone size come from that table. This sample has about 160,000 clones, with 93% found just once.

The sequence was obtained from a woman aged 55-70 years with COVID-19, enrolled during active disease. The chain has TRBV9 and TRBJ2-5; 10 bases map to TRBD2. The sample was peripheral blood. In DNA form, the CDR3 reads TGTGCCAGCAGCGTAGGTGGAGCGGGGGGGCGAGCGGAGACCCAGTACTTC. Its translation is CASSVGGAGGRAETQYF.